The 15 T cell receptor beta chains below all came from one sample that was sequenced in a study of cytomegalovirus exposure and HLA in healthy donors. With 60 Vbeta and 13 Jbeta primers, the PCR was carried out. Repertoires were generated with immunoSEQ multiplex PCR, while TCRdb's copy carries only in-frame clones and drops some. The table shows about 150,000 clones, with roughly 79% occurring only once. What was sequenced was PBMCs. These TCRs come from a man aged 40-49 years in good health and CMV-seronegative.

The chain carries TRBV5-1 and TRBJ2-5; D may be TRBD1 (5 bases). This CDR3 comprises 12 residues. V shed 4 bases and J shed 2 bases, with 6 bases lying between them. From germline, CDR1 is SGHRS and CDR2 YFSETQ. The CDR3 DNA reads as TGCGCCAGCAGCGGGGCTCAAGAGACCCAGTACTTC. Protein product: CASSGAQETQYF.

The J gene is TRBJ1-1, the V gene TRBV5-6; D unresolved. Trimming stripped 1 base from V and 4 bases from J, with 11 bases between. From germline, CDR1 is SGHDT and CDR2 YYEEEE. The CDR3 is 14 residues long. The CDR3 reads CASSLPQFRTEAFF. In DNA, the CDR3 is TGTGCCAGCAGCTTGCCTCAGTTTCGCACTGAAGCTTTCTTT. Based on the CDR3 plus reference TRBV5-6 and TRBJ1-1, the full variable domain is DAGVTQSPTHLIKTRGQQVTLRCSPKSGHDTVSWYQQALGQGPQFIFQYYEEEERQRGNFPDRFSGHQFPNYSSELNVNALLLGDSALYLCASSLPQFRTEAFFGQGTRLTVV.

The CDR3 here is CASSSIGGDTGELFF. In DNA, the CDR3 is TGTGCCAGCAGTTCCATTGGGGGCGACACCGGGGAGCTGTTTTTT. J is TRBJ2-2 and V is TRBV27, with D maybe TRBD1 (6 bases). The V and J ends lost 4 bases and 3 bases respectively, with 12 bases between them. This CDR3 has 15 amino acids. Germline-derived CDR1 and CDR2 are MNHEY and SMNVEV (reference sequence).

The chain carries TRBV7-3 and TRBJ2-3, with 10 bases fitting TRBD2. The CDR3 length is 15 residues. V lost 4 bases, J lost 4 bases, and 5 bases stayed unmatched. CDR1 and CDR2 (germline): SGHTA, FQGTGA. This CDR3 is CASSSYGLAADTQYF. The DNA for the CDR3 is TGTGCCAGCAGCTCGTACGGACTAGCGGCAGATACGCAGTATTTT.

The V gene is TRBV7-9, the J gene TRBJ2-1, with 8 bases aligning to TRBD2. The CDR3 contains 14 residues. Trimming took 6 bases from V and 12 from J; bases not matched to a gene: 13. Germline V gene data show CDR1 as SEHNR and CDR2 as FQNEAQ (reference sequence). For the CDR3, the DNA is TGTGCCAGCAGATTTAGCGGGACTGGGATCGGGCAGTTCTTC. It codes for CASRFSGTGIGQFF.

This chain connects TRBV10-3 to TRBJ2-1; 10 nucleotides align to TRBD1. V lost 3 bases and J lost 8; bases outside the gene matches: 10. Germline lookup yields CDR1 ENHRY and CDR2 SYGVKD. The CDR3 loop spans 16 amino acids. DNA for the CDR3: TGTGCCATCAGTGACCCGACAGGGGGCGAATTCCATGAGCAGTTCTTC. Amino acid sequence: CAISDPTGGEFHEQFF.

The chain has TRBV7-6 and TRBJ2-7; maybe TRBD1 (6 bases). Trimming shortened V by 5 bases and J by 2 bases, and 10 bases separated the two germline ends. In germline, CDR1 is SGHVS, CDR2 FNYEAQ. The CDR3 runs to 13 residues. The CDR3 nucleotides are TGTGCCAGCAGCACCAGACAGGCCTACGAGCAGTACTTC. Amino acid sequence: CASSTRQAYEQYF.

The chain joins TRBV12-5 to TRBJ1-1; 7 bases match TRBD1. V gave up 7 bases and J gave up 0 bases; unmatched junction bases: 5. Germline V CDR1 and CDR2: LGHNT, FRNRAP. The CDR3 is 14 amino acids. CDR3 residues: CASASTGLNTEAFF. Written as DNA, the CDR3 is TGTGCTAGTGCTTCGACAGGGTTGAACACTGAAGCTTTCTTT.

The V and J genes are TRBV9 and TRBJ1-6, with D unclear. V lost 4 bases and J lost 9, with 11 bases in between. Per the germline V gene, CDR1 is SGDLS and CDR2 is YYNGEE. This CDR3 is built from 13 residues. The CDR3 protein is CASSPAGSSPLHF. The CDR3 region has the DNA TGTGCCAGCAGCCCCGCCGGGAGTTCACCCCTCCACTTT. The full variable domain, its missing parts supplied by reference TRBV9 and TRBJ1-6, is DSGVTQTPKHLITATGQRVTLRCSPRSGDLSVYWYQQSLDQGLQFLIQYYNGEERAKGNILERFSAQQFPDLHSELNLSSLELGDSALYFCASSPAGSSPLHFGNGTRLTVT.

The CDR3 reads CSVPGGRGSYNEQFF. For the CDR3, the DNA is TGCAGCGTCCCCGGGGGGCGAGGGTCCTACAATGAGCAGTTCTTC. This chain links TRBV29-1 with TRBJ2-1; perhaps TRBD2 as D (7 bases). This CDR3 has 15 amino acids. The V end lost 6 bases, the J end lost 1 base, and 16 bases lay between the germline ends. CDR1 and CDR2 (germline): SQVTM, ANQGSEA.

The chain uses TRBV7-8 and TRBJ1-1; maybe TRBD1 (5 bases). In germline, CDR1 is SGHVS, CDR2 FQNEAQ. Trimming left V 1 base short and J 11 bases short, with 14 bases between. The CDR3 is 13 amino acids. This chain's CDR3 is CASSLEIQYRAFF. The CDR3 DNA sequence: TGTGCCAGCAGCTTAGAAATACAGTACAGGGCTTTCTTT.

The chain recombines TRBV6-1 with TRBJ1-2; D not resolved. Trimming removed 4 bases from V and 4 bases from J, with 10 bases in between. Germline lookup yields CDR1 MNHNS and CDR2 SASEGT. CDR3 size: 13 residues. The CDR3 DNA follows: TGTGCCAGCAGTGCCCTGGAGTCCTATGGCTACACCTTC. It yields the protein CASSALESYGYTF.

V usage is TRBV28 and J usage is TRBJ2-1, with D possibly being TRBD1 (6 bases). V lost 2 bases, J lost 6 bases, and 11 bases lay in between. In germline, CDR1 is MDHEN, CDR2 SYDVKM. CDR3 length: 14 residues. CDR3 loop: CASSLSPQGNEQFF. The DNA of the CDR3 is TGTGCCAGCAGTTTAAGCCCACAGGGCAATGAGCAGTTCTTC.

This clone was counted between two and nine times. The chain couples TRBV9 to TRBJ1-1; tentatively, D is TRBD1 (5 bases). Trimming took off 0 bases at V and 4 bases at J, with 10 bases between the two ends. This CDR3 comprises 14 residues. Germline assignment: CDR1 SGDLS and CDR2 YYNGEE. The CDR3 here is CASSVGGGVTEAFF. DNA of the CDR3: TGTGCCAGCAGCGTAGGCGGGGGAGTCACTGAAGCTTTCTTT.

V and J are TRBV30 and TRBJ2-2; 12 bases match TRBD2. Germline V CDR1 and CDR2: GTSNPN, SVGIG (reference sequence). The length of the CDR3 is 16 residues. The ends lost 5 bases at V and 4 bases at J; junction bases unmatched: 8. The CDR3 is CAWGGLAGGRTGELFF. DNA of the CDR3: TGTGCCTGGGGAGGCCTAGCGGGAGGGCGCACCGGGGAGCTGTTTTTT.